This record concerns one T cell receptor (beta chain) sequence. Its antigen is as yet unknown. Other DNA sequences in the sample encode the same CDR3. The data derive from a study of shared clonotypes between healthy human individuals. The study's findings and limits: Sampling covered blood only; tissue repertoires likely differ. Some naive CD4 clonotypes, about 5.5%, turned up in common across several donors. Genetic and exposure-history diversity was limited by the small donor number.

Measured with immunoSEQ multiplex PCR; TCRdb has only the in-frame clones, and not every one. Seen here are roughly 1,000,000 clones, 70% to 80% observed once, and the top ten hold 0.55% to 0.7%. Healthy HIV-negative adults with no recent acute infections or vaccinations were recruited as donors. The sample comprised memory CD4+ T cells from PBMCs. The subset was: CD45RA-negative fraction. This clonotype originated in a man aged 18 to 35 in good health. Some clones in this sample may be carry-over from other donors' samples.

This CDR3 is CASSLMGGNTEAFF. The CDR3 nucleotides read TGTGCCAGCAGTTTAATGGGGGGGAACACTGAAGCTTTCTTT. V is TRBV28 and J is TRBJ1-1, with a tentative D call TRBD1 (5 bases). V was trimmed by 2 bases and J by 1 base, leaving 8 bases between them. The germline CDR1 and CDR2 sequences are MDHEN and SYDVKM. CDR3 length equals 14 residues.